The TCR beta chain under discussion was sequenced for a study of cytomegalovirus exposure and HLA in healthy donors. Germline V lookup: CDR1 MNHEY, CDR2 SVGAGI. V trimming: 8 bases; J trimming: 4 bases; junction bases outside the gene matches: 4. This CDR3 spans 12 amino acids. On this clone itself: Its antigen is still unknown.

Both 60 Vbeta primers and 13 Jbeta primers went into the PCR. Method: immunoSEQ multiplex PCR; TCRdb's copy keeps in-frame clones and lacks some. The table shows about 140,000 clones, with 76% occurring only once. Study-level findings and limits: Listed as cytomegalovirus-associated were about 160 TCR beta chains.

The origin of this receptor is a female donor in good health and CMV-seropositive. Sample: PBMCs. V is TRBV6-5 and J is TRBJ2-5, with 7 bases aligning to TRBD1. The CDR3 protein is CASGPGGETQYF. CDR3 coding DNA: TGTGCCAGCGGCCCAGGGGGAGAGACCCAGTACTTC.